These 14 T cell receptor beta chains share one sample of origin, sequenced in a study of CD8+ T cells in alopecia areata. Extraction and reverse transcription of RNA yielded cDNA as the sequencing template. Generated by immunoSEQ multiplex PCR, the TCRdb table keeps only in-frame clones and is missing some. The sample contains about 76,000 clones, 29% of which appear only once. Treatment reported: oral pan-JAK inhibitor, 5-10 mg twice daily. Sequencing used CD8+ T cells sorted from blood, obtained at week 4, from a patient treated with tofacitinib. All receptors come from a human donor with alopecia areata.

The V gene is TRBV7-9, the J gene TRBJ2-5, with 11 bases lining up with TRBD1. The J segment lost 5 bases and the V segment lost 1 base, leaving 6 bases of the junction unmatched. The CDR3 is 16 residues long. Germline CDR1 is SEHNR and CDR2 is FQNEAQ (reference sequence). The CDR3 reads CASSLVRTGGGETQYF. CDR3 sequence (DNA): TGTGCCAGCAGCTTAGTGCGGACAGGGGGCGGTGAGACCCAGTACTTC.

The sample holds a few counts of this clone. A much larger clone differs by one base, so this may be a read error. Other DNA sequences from this sample encode an identical CDR3 as well. This rearrangement joins TRBV4-1 to TRBJ2-3, with TRBD2 matching over 8 bases. Germline trimming cut 0 bases from V and 2 bases from J; bases unmatched to any gene: 4. This CDR3 has 16 residues. Germline CDR1 is MGHRA and CDR2 is YSYEKL. CDR3 sequence (DNA): TGCGCCAGCAGCCAAGAAGTAGCGGGGTACACAGATACGCAGTATTTT. This translates into CASSQEVAGYTDTQYF.

The rearrangement links TRBV15 to TRBJ2-5; D might be TRBD2 (5 bases). Trimming pared 1 base from V and 0 bases from J, leaving 15 bases between. The germline CDR1 and CDR2 sequences are LNHNV and YYDKDF (reference sequence). The CDR3 contains 17 residues. CDR3 DNA sequence: TGTGCCACCAGCAGAGTACCGAGGACTTCGTACCAAGAGACCCAGTACTTC. It is translated as CATSRVPRTSYQETQYF.

The rearrangement uses TRBV4-1 and TRBJ1-5, with a tentative D call TRBD1 (5 bases). Germline CDR1 and CDR2: MGHRA and YSYEKL. The germline V and J ends were trimmed by 0 bases and 5 bases, with 11 bases remaining between them. CDR3 size: 15 residues. The CDR3 spells CASSQDRAGHQPQHF. DNA for the CDR3: TGCGCCAGCAGCCAAGATCGGGCAGGGCATCAGCCCCAGCATTTT.

The chain couples TRBV27 to TRBJ2-2; no clear D gene. Germline loops: CDR1 MNHEY, CDR2 SMNVEV (reference sequence). The CDR3 consists of 13 residues. Trimming stripped 8 bases from V and 4 bases from J, with 11 bases between. CDR3 sequence (DNA): TGTGCCAGCGGTACTCTCCCCACCGGGGAGCTGTTTTTT. It yields the protein CASGTLPTGELFF.

This clone was recorded many times. V and J are TRBV7-9 and TRBJ2-7, with D perhaps matching TRBD1 or TRBD2 (5 bases each). Germline V gene lookup returns CDR1 SEHNR and CDR2 FQNEAQ (reference sequence). The V end was cut by 5 bases, the J end by 6 bases, with 17 bases between. The CDR3 contains 14 residues. CDR3 in amino acids: CASSPRGDGAEQYF. In DNA, the CDR3 is TGTGCCAGCAGCCCCCGAGGGGATGGAGCCGAGCAGTACTTC.

This clone has more than one count but fewer than ten. The genes are TRBV30 and TRBJ1-5, with no clear D. Germline V lookup: CDR1 GTSNPN, CDR2 SVGIG (reference sequence). This CDR3 spans 14 amino acids. V was shortened by 1 base and J by 3 bases, with 10 bases between the two germline ends. CDR3 in amino acids: CAWSGTSNNQPQHF. The CDR3 region has the DNA TGTGCCTGGAGTGGAACGTCGAACAATCAGCCCCAGCATTTT.

This chain links TRBV30 with TRBJ1-3; D is unclear. Germline lookup yields CDR1 GTSNPN and CDR2 SVGIG (reference sequence). The V end lost 0 bases, the J end lost 0 bases, and 6 bases lay between the germline ends. This CDR3 region has 14 residues. The CDR3 bases are TGTGCCTGGAGTGTAGGGAGCTCTGGAAACACCATATATTTT. Translating gives CAWSVGSSGNTIYF.

The gene calls are TRBV7-9 and TRBJ2-7, with 7 nucleotides matching TRBD1. CDR3 length: 12 residues. V was clipped by 6 bases and J by 3 bases; unmatched bases: 2. Looked up from germline, CDR1 is SEHNR and CDR2 is FQNEAQ (reference sequence). The CDR3, as DNA: TGTGCCAGCAGGAGGGACAGCTACGAGCAGTACTTC. Its translation is CASRRDSYEQYF.

The chain couples TRBV5-1 to TRBJ2-3, with 8 bases aligning to TRBD1. Germline V gene data show CDR1 as SGHRS and CDR2 as YFSETQ. V lost 4 bases to trimming and J lost 4 bases; unmatched junction nucleotides: 8. The CDR3 length is 15 residues. The CDR3 DNA follows: TGCGCCAGCAGCAGCAGACAGGGGATCCCAGATACGCAGTATTTT. It codes for CASSSRQGIPDTQYF.

The V call is TRBV30, the J call TRBJ1-1; D is possibly TRBD1 (6 bases). Trimming shortened V by 2 bases and J by 11 bases, and 15 bases separated the two germline ends. Germline-derived CDR1 and CDR2 are GTSNPN and SVGIG (reference sequence). The CDR3 contains 12 residues. The CDR3 DNA reads as TGTGCCTGGAGTATAGGGGGGACACCCGCTTTCTTT. This translates into CAWSIGGTPAFF.

The gene calls are TRBV14 and TRBJ2-3; D not certain. The CDR3 has 16 residues. Trimming stripped 4 bases from V and 0 bases from J, with 14 bases between. The germline gives CDR1 SGHDN, CDR2 FVKESK. The CDR3 protein is CASSPLDGTSTDTQYF. CDR3 coding DNA: TGTGCCAGCAGCCCTTTGGACGGAACTAGCACAGATACGCAGTATTTT.

The rearrangement links TRBV30 to TRBJ2-3; 10 bases agree with TRBD2. The germline V gene has CDR1 GTSNPN and CDR2 SVGIG (reference sequence). This CDR3 contains 15 residues. V trimming: 4 bases; J trimming: 2 bases; junction bases outside the gene matches: 6. The CDR3 sequence: CAWIVLAGPTDTQYF. The CDR3 DNA reads TGTGCCTGGATCGTACTAGCGGGACCCACAGATACGCAGTATTTT.

The chain carries TRBV5-1 and TRBJ1-5; D unresolved. This CDR3 has 13 amino acids. The V and J ends lost 4 bases and 3 bases respectively, with 8 bases between them. Germline values: CDR1 SGHRS, CDR2 YFSETQ. The CDR3 spells CASSPVPNQPQHF. As DNA, the CDR3 is TGCGCCAGCAGCCCCGTCCCCAATCAGCCCCAGCATTTT.